Listed here are 32 T cell receptor beta chains from one sample, sequenced in a study of Ad26.COV2.S vaccination and SARS-CoV-2 variants. TCRdb keeps only in-frame clones here, not all; method: immunoSEQ multiplex PCR. The sample contains approximately 500,000 clones, roughly nine tenths of which appear only once. As to treatment: roughly 18 received Ad26.COV2.S at low or high dose, single or two shots; about 5 received placebo; per-sample allocation not given. Sampling was performed 63 days after the first vaccine or placebo injection. Here the sequenced sample was peripheral blood, taken in a trial of Ad26.COV2.S vaccine versus placebo. The receptors here all came from a person aged 18 to 65 who received the Ad26.COV2.S COVID-19 vaccine or a placebo.

This clone appeared a single time. The chain is built from TRBV27 and TRBJ2-7, with 7 bases fitting TRBD2. This CDR3 is built from 15 residues. After removal of 3 bases from V and 1 base from J, the junction contained 6 bases not matched to a gene. Germline CDR1 is MNHEY and CDR2 is SMNVEV (reference sequence). The CDR3 DNA reads TGTGCCAGCAGTTTGGGGGAGGGCCCATCCTACGAGCAGTACTTC. Protein product: CASSLGEGPSYEQYF.

This clone was counted only a few times. Other DNA sequences of this sample code for an identical CDR3. CDR3 in DNA: TGCGCCAGCAGCTTGGGTGCGGCGAACACCGGGGAGCTGTTTTTT. Its protein is CASSLGAANTGELFF. The chain employs TRBV5-1 and TRBJ2-2; D gene unclear. Trimming cost V 0 bases and J 0 bases, with 6 bases left between them. CDR1 SGHRS and CDR2 YFSETQ come from the germline V gene. The CDR3 is made up of 15 amino acids.

There are a few counts of this clone. The J gene is TRBJ2-7, the V gene TRBV11-2; 11 bases agree with TRBD1. The CDR3 is 15 amino acids. V was pared by 6 bases and J by 2 bases, with 6 bases of the junction left unmatched. The germline V gene encodes CDR1 SGHAT and CDR2 FQNNGV. The CDR3 loop reads CASRPPGQGAYEQYF. CDR3 in DNA: TGTGCCAGCAGGCCACCGGGACAGGGGGCCTACGAGCAGTACTTC.

The genes are TRBV6-2 or TRBV6-3 and TRBJ1-1; 8 bases are shared with TRBD1. V lost 0 bases and J lost 3; bases outside the gene matches: 9. The CDR3 sequence is 17 residues long. CDR1 and CDR2 (germline): MNHEY, SVGEGT. CDR3 region: CASSYSRSQGADTEAFF. CDR3 in DNA: TGTGCCAGCAGTTACTCGAGATCCCAGGGGGCAGACACTGAAGCTTTCTTT.

The chain uses TRBV5-1 and TRBJ2-1; 15 nucleotides align to TRBD2. This CDR3 comprises 15 residues. In germline, CDR1 is SGHRS, CDR2 YFSETQ. V dropped 4 bases and J dropped 9; count of bases not matched to a gene: 5. CDR3 protein: CASSQGLAGGSEQFF. The CDR3 DNA reads as TGCGCCAGCAGCCAGGGACTAGCGGGAGGCAGTGAGCAGTTCTTC.

J is TRBJ2-6 and V is TRBV30, with D possibly TRBD1 on 6 matching bases. The CDR3 totals 16 residues. Per the germline V gene, CDR1 is GTSNPN and CDR2 is SVGIG (reference sequence). V was pared by 3 bases and J by 0 bases, with 12 bases between. As DNA, the CDR3 is TGTGCCTGGAGCCAGGGACATTTCTCTGGGGCCAACGTCCTGACTTTC. It translates to CAWSQGHFSGANVLTF.

This clone appeared once. The chain links TRBV24-1 to TRBJ2-3; 10 nucleotides align to TRBD1. With V trimmed by 2 bases and J by 4 bases, 5 bases remained unmatched. This CDR3 has 16 amino acids. Germline CDR1 reads KGHDR; CDR2 reads SFDVKD. Here the CDR3 DNA reads TGTGCCACCAGTGATTGGGGGACAGGGGAAGCAGATACGCAGTATTTT. Translated: CATSDWGTGEADTQYF.

This chain joins TRBV7-9 and TRBJ1-4; D is undetermined. The CDR3 totals 14 residues. CDR1 is SEHNR, CDR2 FQNEAQ, per germline (reference sequence). V was shortened by 5 bases and J by 5 bases, with 12 bases between the two germline ends. In nucleotides, the CDR3 is TGTGCCAGCAGCCAACCGCCGGGGAATGAAAAACTGTTTTTT. As protein: CASSQPPGNEKLFF. Full variable domain (missing parts from reference TRBV7-9 and TRBJ1-4): DTGVSQNPRHKITKRGQNVTFRCDPISEHNRLYWYRQTLGQGPEFLTYFQNEAQLEKSRLLSDRFSAERPKGSFSTLEIQRTEQGDSAMYLCASSQPPGNEKLFFGSGTQLSVL.

As DNA, the CDR3 is TGTGCCAGGCCCCATACGGGGTCGGACGAGCAGTACTTC. It translates to CARPHTGSDEQYF. J is TRBJ2-7 and V is TRBV19; D might be TRBD2 (5 bases). Germline V gene lookup returns CDR1 LNHDA and CDR2 SQIVND (reference sequence). CDR3 length equals 13 residues. Between the trimmed V and J ends, which lost 9 bases and 5 bases, there was a span of 17 bases.

V is TRBV3-1 (or the pseudogene TRBV3-2) and J is TRBJ1-2; 7 bases are a match to TRBD1. Germline V gene sequence: CDR1 LGHDT, CDR2 YNNKEL (reference sequence). CDR3 length: 13 residues. V was pared by 5 bases and J by 8 bases, with 8 bases of the junction left unmatched. The CDR3 region is CASSGTAMGGYTF. The CDR3 DNA sequence: TGTGCCAGCAGCGGGACAGCGATGGGAGGCTACACCTTC.

CDR3 sequence reads: CASSPVPTDNSPLHF. The CDR3 bases are TGTGCCAGCTCACCGGTTCCGACGGACAATTCACCCCTCCACTTT. The V gene is TRBV18, the J gene TRBJ1-6; no clear D gene. This CDR3 is built from 15 residues. Looked up from germline, CDR1 is KGHSH and CDR2 is LQKENI. V was shortened by 3 bases and J by 7 bases, with 13 bases between the two germline ends.

The V call is TRBV11-3, the J call TRBJ1-2, with D uncertain. V lost 5 bases to trimming and J lost 5 bases, with 6 bases between them. Germline V gene sequence: CDR1 SGHNT, CDR2 YENEEA. CDR3 length: 11 residues. CDR3 protein: CASSLLYGYTF. CDR3 coding DNA: TGTGCCAGCAGCCTCCTATATGGCTACACCTTC.

CDR3 sequence reads: CASSLQGMALHF. CDR3 in DNA: TGTGCCAGCAGCCTCCAGGGAATGGCCCTCCACTTT. The rearrangement links TRBV27 to TRBJ1-6; the D gene is possibly TRBD1 (5 bases). V dropped 6 bases and J dropped 14 bases, with 14 bases sitting between them. The CDR3 spans 12 residues. CDR1 and CDR2 (germline): MNHEY, SMNVEV (reference sequence).

There are a few counts of this clone. V gene TRBV5-1 combines with J gene TRBJ2-5, with D unresolved. The CDR3 spans 12 residues. V lost 0 bases to trimming and J lost 3 bases, with 3 bases between them. Germline values: CDR1 SGHRS, CDR2 YFSETQ. The CDR3 region is CASSLGEETQYF. The CDR3, as DNA: TGCGCCAGCAGCTTGGGGGAAGAGACCCAGTACTTC.

J is TRBJ1-1 and V is TRBV20-1; D may be TRBD1 (6 bases). The V end lost 5 bases, the J end lost 8 bases, and 9 bases lay between the germline ends. CDR1 is DFQATT and CDR2 is SNEGSKA in the germline V gene (reference sequence). This CDR3 spans 10 amino acids. The CDR3, as DNA: TGCAGTGCTTCCAGGGGAGAAGCTTTCTTT. Amino acid sequence: CSASRGEAFF.

CDR3 protein: CASSEVGGTYTEAFF. DNA for the CDR3: TGTGCCAGCAGTGAAGTGGGGGGAACCTACACTGAAGCTTTCTTT. V and J are TRBV2 and TRBJ1-1; D may be TRBD1 (5 bases). CDR3 length equals 15 residues. The ends were cut back, 1 base at V and 3 bases at J, with 12 bases in the middle. CDR1 and CDR2 (germline): SNHLY, FYNNEI.

The rearrangement uses TRBV3-1 (or the pseudogene TRBV3-2) and TRBJ1-1; D may be TRBD1 (6 bases). CDR3 length: 12 residues. Per germline, CDR1 LGHDT and CDR2 YNNKEL (reference sequence). Trimming removed 8 bases from V and 11 bases from J, with 18 bases in between. The chain's CDR3 is CASGEGGSGAFF. The CDR3 DNA is TGTGCCAGCGGGGAAGGGGGTTCGGGGGCTTTCTTT.

In DNA, the CDR3 is TGTGCCAGCAGCGGGAACTCTGGAAACACCATATATTTT. Translation gives CASSGNSGNTIYF. The chain joins TRBV11-3 to TRBJ1-3; D gene ambiguous. Looked up from germline, CDR1 is SGHNT and CDR2 is YENEEA. The CDR3 covers 13 residues. Trimming stripped 5 bases from V and 0 bases from J, with 5 bases between.

In this sample, this clone turned up a few times. The J gene is TRBJ1-3, the V gene TRBV19; 7 positions match TRBD1. CDR3 length: 15 residues. J lost 7 bases, V lost 0 bases, and 6 bases had no gene match. Germline V gives CDR1 LNHDA, CDR2 SQIVND (reference sequence). The DNA for the CDR3 is TGTGCCAGTAGTATAGATCGGAGGGGGCAGAACACCATATATTTT. It yields the protein CASSIDRRGQNTIYF.

The chain recombines TRBV5-1 with TRBJ2-3, with TRBD2 identical over 8 bases. The CDR3 contains 15 residues. Germline V CDR1 and CDR2: SGHRS, YFSETQ. Losses at the gene ends were 1 base for V and 3 bases for J; bases not matched to a gene: 4. Here the CDR3 reads CASSLLASGTDTQYF. CDR3 nucleotides: TGCGCCAGCAGCTTGCTAGCTAGCGGGACAGATACGCAGTATTTT.

In this sample, this clone turned up once. J is TRBJ2-1 and V is TRBV2, with 13 nucleotides matching TRBD2. Trimming cost V 5 bases and J 9 bases; bases outside gene matches: 10. The CDR3 has 16 residues. CDR1 is SNHLY, CDR2 FYNNEI, per germline. The CDR3 protein is CASSRGLAGVSGEQFF. The CDR3 DNA reads as TGTGCCAGCAGTCGCGGACTAGCGGGAGTATCTGGTGAGCAGTTCTTC. The variable domain in full, completed from reference TRBV2 and TRBJ2-1, reads EPEVTQTPSHQVTQMGQEVILRCVPISNHLYFYWYRQILGQKVEFLVSFYNNEISEKSEIFDDQFSVERPDGSNFTLKIRSTKLEDSAMYFCASSRGLAGVSGEQFFGPGTRLTVL.

V is TRBV7-8 and J is TRBJ1-2, with TRBD1 matching over 9 bases. There are 14 residues in the CDR3. With 3 bases clipped from V and 7 bases from J, the junction kept 6 bases outside the gene matches. The germline V gene encodes CDR1 SGHVS and CDR2 FQNEAQ. CDR3 DNA sequence: TGTGCCAGCAGCTTGGGACAGGGAGTGGGTGGCTACACCTTC. Translated, it gives CASSLGQGVGGYTF.

The chain combines TRBV5-4 with TRBJ2-1; D is possibly TRBD2 (5 bases). Trimming removed 0 bases at V and 5 bases at J, with 12 bases between. This CDR3 comprises 15 residues. Germline CDR1 reads SGHNT; CDR2 reads YYREEE (reference sequence). The CDR3 nucleotides read TGTGCCAGCAGCTTGGCGGAGACTACTGACAATGAGCAGTTCTTC. This translates into CASSLAETTDNEQFF.

This chain uses TRBV19 with TRBJ1-5; 7 bases match TRBD1. Unmatched junction bases numbered 7, after V lost 6 bases and J lost 2 bases. CDR1 is LNHDA, CDR2 SQIVND, per germline (reference sequence). This CDR3 comprises 15 residues. CDR3 residues: CASRQDRARNQPQHF. As DNA, the CDR3 is TGTGCCAGTAGGCAAGACAGGGCCCGCAATCAGCCCCAGCATTTT.

The chain carries TRBV7-3 and TRBJ1-3; possibly TRBD1 for D (6 bases). The length of the CDR3 is 17 residues. Trimming took 3 bases from V and 0 from J, leaving 15 bases between them. Looked up from germline, CDR1 is SGHTA and CDR2 is FQGTGA. The CDR3, as DNA: TGTGCCAGCAGCTTGTGGGGGCAGATAAACTCTGGAAACACCATATATTTT. This codes for CASSLWGQINSGNTIYF.

The V and J genes are TRBV6-5 and TRBJ2-5, with 7 bases matching TRBD2. Trimming removed 6 bases from V and 9 bases from J; junction bases left unmatched: 10. CDR1 and CDR2 from the germline V gene are MNHEY and SVGAGI. The CDR3 covers 13 residues. CDR3 nucleotide sequence: TGTGCCAGCAGCCCCGGGGTTGCGGGAGCCCAGTACTTC. Translated: CASSPGVAGAQYF.

This chain joins TRBV6-6 and TRBJ2-1, with a possible D match to TRBD2 (5 bases). This CDR3 is 16 amino acids long. Trimming stripped 0 bases from V and 5 bases from J, with 14 bases between. Germline V gene data show CDR1 as MNHNY and CDR2 as SVGAGI (reference sequence). The CDR3 DNA reads as TGTGCCAGCAGTTACTCGAGGACTCGGGTCGACAATGAGCAGTTCTTC. Its protein product is CASSYSRTRVDNEQFF.

This chain uses TRBV28 with TRBJ1-2; 7 nucleotides align to TRBD1. V trimming: 6 bases; J trimming: 7 bases; junction bases outside the gene matches: 8. The CDR3 extends over 13 amino acids. Germline V gene sequence: CDR1 MDHEN, CDR2 SYDVKM. The CDR3 spells CASSRQGWSGYTF. The CDR3 nucleotides are TGTGCCAGCAGCCGACAGGGATGGTCTGGCTACACCTTC.

The chain has TRBV18 and TRBJ2-7; TRBD2 aligns across 8 bases. The V gene's germline CDR1 is KGHSH and CDR2 LQKENI. The ends lost 2 bases at V and 5 bases at J; junction bases unmatched: 2. CDR3 length: 13 amino acids. CDR3 loop: CASSPAGGHEQYF. Written as DNA, the CDR3 is TGTGCCAGCTCACCAGCGGGAGGACACGAGCAGTACTTC.

The chain carries TRBV28 and TRBJ2-2; 8 nucleotides agree with TRBD2. This CDR3 spans 15 amino acids. Germline V gene sequence: CDR1 MDHEN, CDR2 SYDVKM. With 6 bases clipped from V and 0 bases from J, the junction kept 3 bases outside the gene matches. DNA for the CDR3: TGTGCCAGCAGCATAGCGGGGCCGAACACCGGGGAGCTGTTTTTT. This sequence encodes CASSIAGPNTGELFF.

This clone was seen just once. The chain's CDR3 is CASSLGTHSLGFGQPQHF. The CDR3 coding sequence is TGTGCCAGCAGCTTGGGAACCCACAGTTTGGGGTTTGGGCAGCCCCAGCATTTT. This sequence joins TRBV5-6 and TRBJ1-5; no definite D call. Trimming took 0 bases from V and 7 from J, leaving 23 bases between them. Looked up from germline, CDR1 is SGHDT and CDR2 is YYEEEE. This CDR3 has 18 amino acids.

The chain's CDR3 is CAISESGGQGTVEQYF. Written as DNA, the CDR3 is TGTGCCATCAGTGAGTCAGGGGGACAGGGGACGGTCGAGCAGTACTTC. This chain links TRBV10-3 with TRBJ2-7; 10 bases fit TRBD1. V was clipped by 0 bases and J by 6 bases; unmatched bases: 8. The CDR3 loop spans 16 amino acids. Germline V gives CDR1 ENHRY, CDR2 SYGVKD.